This is a list of T cell receptor beta chains from one sample in a study of neurological immune-mediated disorders. TCRdb reanalysed the 5' RACE reads using MiXCR and keeps one entry per CDR3 protein. The sample lists some 35,000 distinct CDR3 sequences; about 9.9% were seen once. Material for sequencing was CD4+ T cells from blood. The receptor set was obtained from a woman aged 25 to 39 with HTLV-1-associated myelopathy (HAM/TSP). Both conserved end residues are part of each CDR3. Each record gives: clone size, CDR3 length, D gene, J gene, V gene, CDR3 DNA, CDR3 protein. A D gene is named only where the DNA matches it firmly. Rows may omit the clone size; those that give it use once, few, many or a size class.

abundance: many
len: 15
d_gene: -
j_gene: TRBJ2-5
v_gene: TRBV5-1
CDR3nt: TGCGCCAGCAGCTTGAGCTCAGGCAACCAAGAGACCCAGTACTTC
CDR3aa: CASSLSSGNQETQYF

abundance: many
len: 19
d_gene: -
j_gene: TRBJ2-6
v_gene: TRBV11-3
CDR3nt: TGTGCCAGCAGCTTAAGGGCGGTAAGGGGAAACGCTGGGGCCAACGTCCTGACTTTC
CDR3aa: CASSLRAVRGNAGANVLTF

abundance: many
len: 17
d_gene: -
j_gene: TRBJ2-4
v_gene: TRBV6-5
CDR3nt: TGTGCCAGCAGTTACTCGTCTTGGGGCCCCGGCAAAAACATTCAGTACTTC
CDR3aa: CASSYSSWGPGKNIQYF

abundance: many
len: 16
d_gene: TRBD2
j_gene: TRBJ2-7
v_gene: TRBV5-1
CDR3nt: TGCGCCAGCAGCCCCCATAGCGGGGGGGCCTCCCCCGAGCAGTACTTC
CDR3aa: CASSPHSGGASPEQYF

abundance: many
len: 12
d_gene: TRBD1
j_gene: TRBJ2-7
v_gene: TRBV29-1
CDR3nt: TGCAGCGCCCCGGGACAGAACTACGAGCAGTACTTC
CDR3aa: CSAPGQNYEQYF

abundance: many
len: 17
d_gene: -
j_gene: TRBJ2-7
v_gene: TRBV5-1
CDR3nt: TGCGCCAGCAGCTCCCTGTTCGCAGGGCCGAGCTCCTACGAGCAGTACTTC
CDR3aa: CASSSLFAGPSSYEQYF

abundance: many
len: 15
d_gene: -
j_gene: TRBJ2-2
v_gene: TRBV18
CDR3nt: TGTGCCAGCGCCACCAGGAGGGAGCACACCGGGGAGCTGTTTTTT
CDR3aa: CASATRREHTGELFF

abundance: once
len: 12
d_gene: TRBD1
j_gene: TRBJ2-5
v_gene: TRBV29-1
CDR3nt: TGCAGCGCCCAAGACAGGGAAGAGACCCAGTACTTC
CDR3aa: CSAQDREETQYF

abundance: many
len: 15
d_gene: -
j_gene: TRBJ2-2
v_gene: TRBV7-8
CDR3nt: TGTGCCAGCAGCTTAGTACCGAGCAACACCGGGGAGCTGTTTTTT
CDR3aa: CASSLVPSNTGELFF

abundance: many
len: 16
d_gene: TRBD1
j_gene: TRBJ1-1
v_gene: TRBV5-1
CDR3nt: TGCGCCAGCAGCTTGGAACCTACAGGGGTGCGAACTGAAGCTTTCTTT
CDR3aa: CASSLEPTGVRTEAFF

abundance: many
len: 14
d_gene: -
j_gene: TRBJ1-4
v_gene: TRBV10-3
CDR3nt: TGTGCCATCGGCTCAGCAGGTGAAGGAGAAAAACTGTTTTTT
CDR3aa: CAIGSAGEGEKLFF

abundance: many
len: 14
d_gene: TRBD1
j_gene: TRBJ1-4
v_gene: TRBV6-1
CDR3nt: TGTGCCAGCAGGGGTCGGACAGGGAAGGAAAAACTGTTTTTT
CDR3aa: CASRGRTGKEKLFF

abundance: -
len: 12
d_gene: -
j_gene: TRBJ2-3
v_gene: TRBV19
CDR3nt: TGTGCCAGTAGCTCGGTCAGGGATACGCAGTATTTT
CDR3aa: CASSSVRDTQYF

abundance: many
len: 14
d_gene: -
j_gene: TRBJ1-2
v_gene: TRBV2
CDR3nt: TGTGCCAGCAGGAAAGGTGGAAATAACTATGGCTACACCTTC
CDR3aa: CASRKGGNNYGYTF

abundance: many
len: 23
d_gene: TRBD2
j_gene: TRBJ2-3
v_gene: TRBV24-1
CDR3nt: TGTGCCACCAGTGAAGCCGGGACTAGCGGCGCAAAAAGGTCGCGTGGGGATCAAGATACGCAGTATTTT
CDR3aa: CATSEAGTSGAKRSRGDQDTQYF

abundance: many
len: 15
d_gene: -
j_gene: TRBJ2-1
v_gene: TRBV5-1
CDR3nt: TGCGCCAGCAGCTTGGCCGTGGGGGTGTACAATGAGCAGTTCTTC
CDR3aa: CASSLAVGVYNEQFF

abundance: many
len: 15
d_gene: -
j_gene: TRBJ1-1
v_gene: TRBV7-9
CDR3nt: TGTGCCAGCAGCTTAGCCCCCTCCAAGAACACTGAAGCTTTCTTT
CDR3aa: CASSLAPSKNTEAFF

abundance: many
len: 16
d_gene: -
j_gene: TRBJ2-1
v_gene: TRBV5-1
CDR3nt: TGCGCCAGCAGCTTGACTGTGGCCCCCGCCTACAATGAGCAGTTCTTC
CDR3aa: CASSLTVAPAYNEQFF

abundance: many
len: 14
d_gene: -
j_gene: TRBJ2-6
v_gene: TRBV5-1
CDR3nt: TGCGCCAGCAGCTCCGTTATTCCAGGGCACGTCCTGACTTTC
CDR3aa: CASSSVIPGHVLTF

abundance: many
len: 14
d_gene: -
j_gene: TRBJ1-2
v_gene: TRBV29-1
CDR3nt: TGCAGCGTTACCGGGACACCAGGGAACTATGGCTACACCTTC
CDR3aa: CSVTGTPGNYGYTF

abundance: many
len: 14
d_gene: TRBD1
j_gene: TRBJ1-5
v_gene: TRBV20-1
CDR3nt: TGCAGTGCTAGAGGTGGAGGGGGCGGTCAGCCCCAGCATTTT
CDR3aa: CSARGGGGGQPQHF

abundance: -
len: 14
d_gene: -
j_gene: TRBJ2-1
v_gene: TRBV20-1
CDR3nt: TGCAGTGCTTCAGGGACGAAATGCTACAATGAGCAGTTCTTC
CDR3aa: CSASGTKCYNEQFF

abundance: many
len: 12
d_gene: -
j_gene: TRBJ1-2
v_gene: TRBV5-1
CDR3nt: TGCGCCAGCAGCTTGGAGGGGAGCGGCTACACCTTC
CDR3aa: CASSLEGSGYTF

abundance: many
len: 12
d_gene: -
j_gene: TRBJ2-1
v_gene: TRBV2
CDR3nt: TGTGCCAGCAGGCCGAGATACAATGAGCAGTTCTTC
CDR3aa: CASRPRYNEQFF

abundance: many
len: 14
d_gene: -
j_gene: TRBJ1-4
v_gene: TRBV20-1
CDR3nt: TGCAGTGCTAGAGATCCAGGGAAAGGGGAAAAACTGTTTTTT
CDR3aa: CSARDPGKGEKLFF

abundance: many
len: 14
d_gene: TRBD1
j_gene: TRBJ1-6
v_gene: TRBV7-9
CDR3nt: TGTGCCAGCAGCCCGGACAGGGGGCTATCACCCCTCCACTTT
CDR3aa: CASSPDRGLSPLHF

abundance: once
len: 15
d_gene: TRBD1
j_gene: TRBJ1-2
v_gene: TRBV20-1
CDR3nt: TGCAGTGCTAAATATCCGGGACAGGGAATCTATGGCTACACCTTC
CDR3aa: CSAKYPGQGIYGYTF

abundance: many
len: 15
d_gene: -
j_gene: TRBJ2-7
v_gene: TRBV7-9
CDR3nt: TGTGCCAGCAGCCCAATCCCTTCGACAGTCTACGAGCAGTACTTC
CDR3aa: CASSPIPSTVYEQYF

abundance: many
len: 17
d_gene: TRBD2
j_gene: TRBJ2-1
v_gene: TRBV12-3/TRBV12-4
CDR3nt: TGTGCCAGCAGTTTACTTCTAGCGGGGAGCTCCTACAATGAGCAGTTCTTC
CDR3aa: CASSLLLAGSSYNEQFF

abundance: many
len: 15
d_gene: -
j_gene: TRBJ1-1
v_gene: TRBV19
CDR3nt: TGTGCCAGTAGTCCAAAGGACAGAGTGAACACTGAAGCTTTCTTT
CDR3aa: CASSPKDRVNTEAFF

abundance: many
len: 14
d_gene: -
j_gene: TRBJ1-2
v_gene: TRBV11-2
CDR3nt: TGTGCCAGCAGCTCAAGCCATGGAATATATGGCTACACCTTC
CDR3aa: CASSSSHGIYGYTF

abundance: many
len: 14
d_gene: -
j_gene: TRBJ2-1
v_gene: TRBV7-9
CDR3nt: TGTGCCAGCACCGAATGGGGAGGTAGGAATGAGCAGTTCTTC
CDR3aa: CASTEWGGRNEQFF

abundance: -
len: 15
d_gene: -
j_gene: TRBJ2-5
v_gene: TRBV20-1
CDR3nt: TGCAGTGCTGGACTAGTGGGGGCCCGCCAAGAGACCAAGTACTTC
CDR3aa: CSAGLVGARQETKYF

abundance: many
len: 16
d_gene: -
j_gene: TRBJ1-1
v_gene: TRBV12-3/TRBV12-4
CDR3nt: TGTGCCAGCAGTTTGGGGATCACCCGCGGTGGTACTGAAGCTTTCTTT
CDR3aa: CASSLGITRGGTEAFF

abundance: medium-sized
len: 13
d_gene: TRBD2
j_gene: TRBJ2-3
v_gene: TRBV6-1
CDR3nt: TGTGCCACCCTGCGGGGGACCGGAGATACGCAGTATTTT
CDR3aa: CATLRGTGDTQYF